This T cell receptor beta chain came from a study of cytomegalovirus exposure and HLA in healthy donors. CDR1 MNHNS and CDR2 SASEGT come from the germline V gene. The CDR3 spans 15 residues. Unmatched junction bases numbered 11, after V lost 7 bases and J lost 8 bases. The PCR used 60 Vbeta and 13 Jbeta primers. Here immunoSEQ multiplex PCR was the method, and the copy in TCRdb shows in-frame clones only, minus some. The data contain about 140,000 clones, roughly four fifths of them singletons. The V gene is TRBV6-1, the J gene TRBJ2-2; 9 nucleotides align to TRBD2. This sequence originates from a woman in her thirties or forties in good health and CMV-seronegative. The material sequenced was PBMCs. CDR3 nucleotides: TGTGCCAGCACCTCGGGGGCGGGGGGGTCGGGGGAGCTGTTTTTT. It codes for CASTSGAGGSGELFF.